This T cell receptor (beta chain) was captured by sequencing in a study of PD-1 blockade in classical Hodgkin lymphoma. Looking at the study overall: Patients were dosed intravenously with nivolumab at 3 mg/kg every 2 weeks.

Findings and limits, study-wide: The diversity seen at baseline in complete responders resembled that of newly diagnosed patients. A significant rise in TCR diversity by C4D1 was seen for CD4+ but not CD8+ cells. With respect to the repertoire differences, their causes, possibly disease activity or prior therapy, remain undefined.

Points on this clone: What it recognizes is unknown.

Time point noted: cycle 4 day 1 (C4D1), after 6 weeks of nivolumab. Every patient was affected by relapse after autologous stem cell transplantation, while exposure to brentuximab vedotin was not uniform. Starting with thawed PBMCs, CD4+ T cells were purified by magnetic negative selection. Measured with immunoSEQ multiplex PCR; TCRdb has only the in-frame clones, and not every one. The table records fewer than 30,000 clones, approximately 79% of them present only once. The TCR was taken from a human donor with classical Hodgkin lymphoma. Sequenced material: CD4+ T cells from blood, taken before the fourth cycle of nivolumab.

The CDR3 region has the DNA TGTGCCAGTAGTGTCATTAGCGGGGGGCTCTACGAGCAGTACTTC. It translates to CASSVISGGLYEQYF. This chain uses TRBV19 with TRBJ2-7, with 10 bases fitting TRBD2. CDR3 size: 15 residues. Germline values: CDR1 LNHDA, CDR2 SQIVND (reference sequence). The J segment lost 3 bases and the V segment lost 5 bases, leaving 7 bases of the junction unmatched.